This T cell receptor (beta chain) derives from a study of T-cell reconstitution after alpha-beta-depleted transplantation in children. Trimming shortened V by 4 bases and J by 6 bases, and 18 bases separated the two germline ends. The CDR3 has 16 amino acids. In germline, CDR1 is SGHAT, CDR2 FQDESV (reference sequence). Unique molecular identifiers featured in how the TCRbeta library was prepared. TCRdb fed the PCR reads into MiXCR, producing one record per CDR3 protein. Of about a million distinct CDR3 sequences in the sample, 25% to 30% are singletons; the top ten hold around 30%. The TCR comes from a boy under three years old who had a stem cell transplant for SCID, so the T cells may come from the graft donor. V usage is TRBV11-1 and J usage is TRBJ2-2, with no clear D. The input for sequencing was PBMCs, mostly from graft donor cells, taken 360 days after TCRalphabeta/CD19-depleted stem cell transplant. The DNA for the CDR3 is TGTGCCAGCAGCTCCCGACAAAGCCATCGGGCCGGGGAGCTGTTTTTT. As protein: CASSSRQSHRAGELFF.